These T cell receptor beta chains were read from a single sample in a study of patients and donors after allogeneic stem cell transplantation. TCRdb ran MiXCR on the RT-PCR reads and lists one entry per CDR3 protein. The profile shows around 240,000 distinct CDR3 sequences, about 14% of them singletons. Sample: blood, either unsorted or a sorted T cell fraction (not recorded which). Receptors were obtained from a human donor who was either an allogeneic HSCT recipient or a stem cell or donor lymphocyte infusion donor (not recorded which). It is not recorded whose cells these are; they may come from a transplant donor. CDR3s include the opening cysteine and the closing phenylalanine or tryptophan. A D gene is named only where the DNA matches it firmly. Expanded clones are given a class, and other clones once, few, many or no size at all.

j_gene: TRBJ1-1; abundance: many; d_gene: -; v_gene: TRBV29-1; CDR3nt: TGCAGCGTTGGACATCTGAACACTGAAGCTTTCTTT; CDR3aa: CSVGHLNTEAFF
j_gene: TRBJ2-7; abundance: many; d_gene: -; v_gene: TRBV2; CDR3nt: TGTGCCAGTCTGGGAGCTTACCAGTCCTACGAGCAGTACTTC; CDR3aa: CASLGAYQSYEQYF
j_gene: TRBJ2-2; abundance: -; d_gene: -; v_gene: TRBV6-1; CDR3nt: TGTGCCAGCAGCCCCACGAGGACCGGGGAGCTGTTTTTT; CDR3aa: CASSPTRTGELFF
j_gene: TRBJ2-4; abundance: -; d_gene: TRBD2; v_gene: TRBV2; CDR3nt: TGTGCCAGCAGTGAAGGTGCGGGGGACAAAAACATTCAGTACTTC; CDR3aa: CASSEGAGDKNIQYF
j_gene: TRBJ2-5; abundance: few; d_gene: TRBD2; v_gene: TRBV6-1; CDR3nt: TGTGCCAGCAGGAGACTAGCGGGGGGGAATCAAGAGACCCAGTACTTC; CDR3aa: CASRRLAGGNQETQYF
j_gene: TRBJ1-2; abundance: few; d_gene: -; v_gene: TRBV7-2; CDR3nt: TGTGCCAGCAGCTTAGAGAGGTCAGGGGCCGCGTATGGCTACACCTTC; CDR3aa: CASSLERSGAAYGYTF
j_gene: TRBJ2-2; abundance: -; d_gene: -; v_gene: TRBV7-3; CDR3nt: TGTGCCAGCAGCCCATTAACCATAGGCACGAACACCGGGGAGCTGTTTTTT; CDR3aa: CASSPLTIGTNTGELFF
j_gene: TRBJ2-1; abundance: -; d_gene: TRBD2; v_gene: TRBV9; CDR3nt: TGTGCCAGCAGCGTAGGACTAGCGGGGGCCCCGGGCGACAATGAGCAGTTCTTC; CDR3aa: CASSVGLAGAPGDNEQFF
j_gene: TRBJ1-1; abundance: few; d_gene: TRBD1; v_gene: TRBV19; CDR3nt: TGTGCCAGTAGAACTCGGGACAGGGGGAACACTGAAGCTTTCTTT; CDR3aa: CASRTRDRGNTEAFF
j_gene: TRBJ1-4; abundance: -; d_gene: -; v_gene: TRBV6-5; CDR3nt: TGTGCCAGCAGTTCTCACAGGGCAACTAATGAAAAACTGTTTTTT; CDR3aa: CASSSHRATNEKLFF
j_gene: TRBJ2-1; abundance: few; d_gene: -; v_gene: TRBV29-1; CDR3nt: TGCAGCGTTGAAGAGGGTCGTTCCGGGGTTGAGCAGTTCTTC; CDR3aa: CSVEEGRSGVEQFF
j_gene: TRBJ2-1; abundance: once; d_gene: TRBD2; v_gene: TRBV15; CDR3nt: TGTGCCACCAGCAGAGCGGCTAGCGGGAGCCATGAGCAGTTCTTC; CDR3aa: CATSRAASGSHEQFF
j_gene: TRBJ2-1; abundance: many; d_gene: TRBD2; v_gene: TRBV20-1; CDR3nt: TGCAGTGCTACCCGGACTAGCGGGGTTCTGGATGAGCAGTTCTTC; CDR3aa: CSATRTSGVLDEQFF
j_gene: TRBJ2-7; abundance: -; d_gene: -; v_gene: TRBV20-1; CDR3nt: TGCAGTGCTAGATGGGACACCGGCGAGCAGTACTTC; CDR3aa: CSARWDTGEQYF
j_gene: TRBJ2-3; abundance: -; d_gene: -; v_gene: TRBV7-6; CDR3nt: TGTGCCAGCAGCTTAGCGCGTGGAGATACGCAGTATTTT; CDR3aa: CASSLARGDTQYF
j_gene: TRBJ1-1; abundance: few; d_gene: TRBD1; v_gene: TRBV7-9; CDR3nt: TGTGCCAGCAGCTCGATGCGGACAGGGGGCCGGAACACTGAAGCTTTCTTT; CDR3aa: CASSSMRTGGRNTEAFF